This paragraph reports one T cell receptor (beta chain). The table came from immunoSEQ multiplex PCR; TCRdb's copy has only in-frame clones and leaves some out. The table has fewer than 700,000 clones, 88% seen once. These data originate in a study of shared T cell receptors in the human thymus. A further study also used this sample, focusing on human thymus T cells. From that study: Donation came from healthy Finnish infants having corrective surgery for congenital heart defects. Thymic tissue was derived from resections collected during corrective heart surgery. There appeared to be biased usage of V and J genes in thymic and blood repertoires. Related work showed strongly overlapping thymic repertoires across unrelated individuals.

The sequence was obtained from a boy younger than two with a congenital heart defect. Sequenced sample: thymocytes.

The DNA of the CDR3 is TGTGCCAGCAGCTCCTCAACAGGGGGCGCAGATACGCAGTATTTT. Its translation is CASSSSTGGADTQYF. The gene calls are TRBV7-9 and TRBJ2-3; TRBD1 aligns across 9 bases. With 4 bases clipped from V and 4 bases from J, the junction kept 6 bases outside the gene matches. Germline V CDR1 and CDR2: SEHNR, FQNEAQ (reference sequence). CDR3 size: 15 residues.